This paragraph covers one T cell receptor beta chain sequence. Its cognate antigen is unknown. The data derive from a study of T cell responses to AZD1222 COVID-19 vaccine. Whole-study results and caveats: Most donors were white British and more were female, and clonal diversity was possibly underestimated. Baseline antibody screening turned up just a handful of seropositive AZD1222 recipients. Close to half of spike-specific TCRs reportedly recognize unmutated variant regions. Increases in Spike-specific TCR breadth and depth were seen after two AZD1222 doses.

Germline trimming cut 4 bases from V and 4 bases from J; bases unmatched to any gene: 16. The CDR3 contains 18 residues. Germline V gives CDR1 SGHRS, CDR2 YFSETQ. Sequencing used immunoSEQ multiplex PCR; TCRdb keeps in-frame clones, though not all of them. Found here are some 150,000 clones, roughly 92% of them singletons; the top ten hold less than 4.5%. The source material was peripheral blood, sampled on day 0 of AZD1222 vaccination. The chain combines TRBV5-1 with TRBJ2-3; TRBD1 agrees at 9 bases. The TCR was taken from an adult in good health. The CDR3, as DNA: TGCGCCAGCAGCCGATGGGGACAGGGCAACCGAAGGGCAGATACGCAGTATTTT. It specifies CASSRWGQGNRRADTQYF.